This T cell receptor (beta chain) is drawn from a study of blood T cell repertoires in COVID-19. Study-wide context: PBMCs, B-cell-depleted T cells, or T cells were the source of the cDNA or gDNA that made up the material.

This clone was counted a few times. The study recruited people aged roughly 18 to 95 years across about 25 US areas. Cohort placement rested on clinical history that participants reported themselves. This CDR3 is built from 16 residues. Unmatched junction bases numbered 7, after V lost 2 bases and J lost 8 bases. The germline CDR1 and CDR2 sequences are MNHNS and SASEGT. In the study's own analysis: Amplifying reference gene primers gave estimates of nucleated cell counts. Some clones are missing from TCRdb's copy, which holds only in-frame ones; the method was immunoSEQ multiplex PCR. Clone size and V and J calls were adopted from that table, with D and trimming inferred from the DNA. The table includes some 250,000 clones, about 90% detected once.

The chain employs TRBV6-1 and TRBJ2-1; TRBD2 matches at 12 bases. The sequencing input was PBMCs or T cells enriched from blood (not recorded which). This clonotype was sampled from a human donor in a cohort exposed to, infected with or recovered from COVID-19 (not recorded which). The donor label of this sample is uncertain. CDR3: CASSEILAGGQDEQFF. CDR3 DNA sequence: TGTGCCAGCAGTGAAATCCTAGCGGGGGGGCAGGATGAGCAGTTCTTC.